This paragraph reports one TCR beta chain. The antigen is not known. V was pared by 7 bases and J by 2 bases, with 12 bases between. This CDR3 has 14 residues. Germline CDR1 reads SGHTA; CDR2 reads FQGTGA. The sample is drawn from a study of cytomegalovirus exposure and HLA in healthy donors. Study observations and caveats: Later on, an analysis tied approximately 17,000 TCR beta sequences to HLA alleles at 0.05 false discovery rate. It was assumed in the presence/absence analyses that sequencing depth was roughly uniform across donors.

It was with 60 Vbeta and 13 Jbeta primers that the PCR ran. Original data processing: Later reanalysis found approximately 76 million unique TCR beta chains, around 10 million of them shared. Profiled with immunoSEQ multiplex PCR; TCRdb holds only in-frame clones, not every one. D and trimming come from the DNA, and the V and J calls and clone size come from that table. The table has approximately 170,000 clones, 80% to 90% seen once; the top ten hold 0.77%. This chain connects TRBV7-3 to TRBJ2-1; possibly TRBD2 for D (5 bases). This TCR was sampled from a woman in her late teens or twenties in good health and CMV-seronegative. Sequencing input: PBMCs. Here the CDR3 reads CASKGDSTYNEQFF. CDR3 bases: TGTGCCAGCAAGGGAGATTCGACCTACAATGAGCAGTTCTTC.